Below, 29 T cell receptor beta chains from the same sample are listed, as sequenced in a study of T cell responses to AZD1222 COVID-19 vaccine. TCRdb's table, derived via immunoSEQ multiplex PCR, lists solely in-frame clones and lacks some. Here the sample spans 100,000 or so clones, 84% being singletons. The sample consisted of peripheral blood, taken on day 0 of AZD1222 vaccination. The receptors here all came from an adult in good health.

The chain carries TRBV5-1 and TRBJ1-1; D remains unclear. The V end was cut by 0 bases, the J end by 1 base, with 1 base between. Germline-derived CDR1 and CDR2 are SGHRS and YFSETQ. The CDR3 sequence is 12 residues long. CDR3 nucleotides: TGCGCCAGCAGCTTGGCGAACACTGAAGCTTTCTTT. Residues: CASSLANTEAFF.

V gene TRBV7-9 combines with J gene TRBJ1-2; D might be TRBD1 (6 bases). Trimming took off 1 base at V and 1 base at J, with 13 bases between the two ends. The CDR3 loop spans 16 amino acids. Per the germline V gene, CDR1 is SEHNR and CDR2 is FQNEAQ (reference sequence). CDR3 nucleotide sequence: TGTGCCAGCAGCTTAGTAGACAGGCCTTTTAACTATGGCTACACCTTC. Translated: CASSLVDRPFNYGYTF.

V usage is TRBV2 and J usage is TRBJ2-1; D gene uncertain. V shed 7 bases and J shed 6 bases, with 4 bases lying between them. CDR1 and CDR2 from the germline V gene are SNHLY and FYNNEI. The CDR3 is 10 amino acids. The CDR3 DNA reads TGTGCCAGCATGCTCAATGAGCAGTTCTTC. Its protein product is CASMLNEQFF.

The chain is built from TRBV5-1 and TRBJ2-2; maybe TRBD1 (6 bases). The CDR3 sequence is 16 residues long. Trimming stripped 0 bases from V and 1 base from J, with 10 bases between. In germline, CDR1 is SGHRS, CDR2 YFSETQ. In DNA form, the CDR3 reads TGCGCCAGCAGCTTGGATAGGGGGTGGAACACCGGGGAGCTGTTTTTT. This encodes CASSLDRGWNTGELFF.

The DNA of the CDR3 is TGTGCCAGCACCCTGACAGGGGTTAGCAATCAGCCCCAGCATTTT. Residues: CASTLTGVSNQPQHF. The V and J genes are TRBV27 and TRBJ1-5; 8 bases are a match to TRBD1. Trimming took 7 bases from V and 0 from J; bases not matched to a gene: 5. The CDR3 has 15 residues. Germline values: CDR1 MNHEY, CDR2 SMNVEV (reference sequence).

The gene calls are TRBV7-2 and TRBJ2-1, with 10 nucleotides matching TRBD2. The J segment lost 9 bases and the V segment lost 5 bases, leaving 10 bases of the junction unmatched. This CDR3 contains 15 residues. From germline, CDR1 is SGHTA and CDR2 FQGNSA. The CDR3 sequence: CASSASGGAVGEQFF. CDR3 sequence (DNA): TGTGCCAGCAGCGCAAGCGGGGGGGCCGTGGGTGAGCAGTTCTTC.

The chain combines TRBV10-3 with TRBJ1-1; no clear D. CDR1 and CDR2 (germline): ENHRY, SYGVKD. This CDR3 is built from 14 residues. V shed 0 bases and J shed 3 bases, with 8 bases lying between them. The CDR3 nucleotides read TGTGCCATCAGTGAGTCGTGGGTGGACACTGAAGCTTTCTTT. Translation gives CAISESWVDTEAFF.

This rearrangement joins TRBV5-6 to TRBJ2-2; D gene uncertain. CDR1 and CDR2 from the germline V gene are SGHDT and YYEEEE. This CDR3 spans 12 amino acids. V lost 2 bases and J lost 7, with 6 bases in between. CDR3 bases: TGTGCCAGCAGCTTAAGGGTCGGGGAGCTGTTTTTT. This gives the protein CASSLRVGELFF.

The chain carries TRBV6-1 and TRBJ2-7; the D gene is possibly TRBD1 (6 bases). V lost 2 bases and J 8 bases, leaving 13 bases between the germline ends. There are 13 residues in the CDR3. Germline values: CDR1 MNHNS, CDR2 SASEGT. The CDR3 DNA is TGTGCCAGCAGTGAAAGGGGTGGGGGCAAGCAGTACTTC. This translates into CASSERGGGKQYF.

The chain uses TRBV28 and TRBJ2-5, with D possibly matching TRBD1 (6 bases). Trimming left V 8 bases short and J 5 bases short, with 21 bases between. Germline V gives CDR1 MDHEN, CDR2 SYDVKM. This CDR3 region has 15 residues. The CDR3 sequence: CASCALLGGGETQYF. In DNA, the CDR3 is TGTGCCAGCTGCGCCCTCCTTGGGGGCGGGGAGACCCAGTACTTC.

This clone has only one observation. The chain couples TRBV2 to TRBJ2-3; 12 bases agree with TRBD2. V lost 8 bases, J lost 0 bases, and 9 bases stayed unmatched. CDR1 is SNHLY, CDR2 FYNNEI, per germline. This CDR3 has 17 residues. As DNA, the CDR3 is TGTGCCAGCGGACTAGCGGGATCCTTGACTAGCACAGATACGCAGTATTTT. Protein sequence: CASGLAGSLTSTDTQYF.

The chain uses TRBV6-1 and TRBJ1-4; tentatively, D is TRBD1 (6 bases). Germline CDR1 MNHNS, CDR2 SASEGT. Trimming took off 3 bases at V and 1 base at J, with 12 bases between the two ends. The CDR3 is 16 amino acids. This CDR3 is CASSELGAGTNEKLFF. As DNA, the CDR3 is TGTGCCAGCAGTGAGTTGGGGGCAGGAACTAATGAAAAACTGTTTTTT.

The chain combines TRBV3-1 (or the pseudogene TRBV3-2) with TRBJ2-1; no definite D call. Trimming pared 0 bases from V and 9 bases from J, leaving 0 bases between. This CDR3 is 10 amino acids long. Germline V gives CDR1 LGHDT, CDR2 YNNKEL (reference sequence). The CDR3 DNA follows: TGTGCCAGCAGCCAAGATGAGCAGTTCTTC. It codes for CASSQDEQFF.

This sequence joins TRBV6-5 and TRBJ2-7; 8 bases are shared with TRBD1. Per the germline V gene, CDR1 is MNHEY and CDR2 is SVGAGI. The trim removed 5 bases at V and 0 bases at J, leaving 6 bases unmatched. The CDR3 runs 15 residues. CDR3 nucleotide sequence: TGTGCCAGCAGTAGGGACAGGCTGAGCTCCTACGAGCAGTACGTC. As protein: CASSRDRLSSYEQYV.

The chain uses TRBV5-1 and TRBJ1-6; 9 bases align to TRBD1. CDR1 SGHRS and CDR2 YFSETQ come from the germline V gene. The trim removed 1 base at V and 9 bases at J, leaving 5 bases unmatched. The CDR3 contains 15 residues. The DNA of the CDR3 is TGCGCCAGCAGCTTGAGTGGGACAGGGACTTCACCCCTCCACTTT. This sequence encodes CASSLSGTGTSPLHF.

This sequence joins TRBV19 and TRBJ2-1; no clear D gene. The germline V gene encodes CDR1 LNHDA and CDR2 SQIVND (reference sequence). The CDR3 has 15 amino acids. The germline V and J ends were trimmed by 3 bases and 0 bases, with 9 bases remaining between them. CDR3 protein: CASSIQARSYNEQFF. CDR3 nucleotide sequence: TGTGCCAGTAGTATCCAAGCGCGCTCCTACAATGAGCAGTTCTTC.

J is TRBJ2-3 and V is TRBV29-1; 10 bases are a match to TRBD2. The CDR3 totals 16 residues. V was pared by 3 bases and J by 10 bases, with 16 bases of the junction left unmatched. Germline lookup yields CDR1 SQVTM and CDR2 ANQGSEA. This chain's CDR3 is CSVDGRLAGEKGAQYF. DNA for the CDR3: TGCAGCGTTGACGGTCGGCTAGCGGGAGAGAAAGGCGCGCAGTATTTT.

The chain combines TRBV5-5 with TRBJ2-3; perhaps TRBD2 as D (5 bases). This CDR3 spans 16 amino acids. The V gene lost 0 bases and the J gene lost 2 bases, with 13 bases spanning the gap. Germline CDR1 SGHKS, CDR2 YYEKEE (reference sequence). CDR3 sequence (DNA): TGTGCCAGCAGCTTGGCTTCAGGAGGACTCACAGATACGCAGTATTTT. This translates into CASSLASGGLTDTQYF.

The CDR3 sequence: CASNAPGGLSGNTIYF. Here the CDR3 DNA reads TGTGCCAGCAATGCCCCGGGGGGCCTCTCTGGAAACACCATATATTTT. V is TRBV28 and J is TRBJ1-3; D is perhaps TRBD1 (6 bases). This CDR3 is 16 amino acids long. CDR1 and CDR2 from the germline V gene are MDHEN and SYDVKM. V lost 7 bases, J lost 0 bases, and 16 bases lay in between. Full variable domain (missing parts from reference TRBV28 and TRBJ1-3): DVKVTQSSRYLVKRTGEKVFLECVQDMDHENMFWYRQDPGLGLRLIYFSYDVKMKEKGDIPEGYSVSREKKERFSLILESASTNQTSMYLCASNAPGGLSGNTIYFGEGSWLTVV.

J is TRBJ2-1 and V is TRBV7-3, with TRBD1 identical over 7 bases. Germline CDR1 is SGHTA and CDR2 is FQGTGA. Unmatched junction bases numbered 8, after V lost 2 bases and J lost 4 bases. The CDR3 runs 16 residues. CDR3 bases: TGTGCCAGCAGCTTAGGCCCCCGGGACAGATACAATGAGCAGTTCTTC. It specifies CASSLGPRDRYNEQFF.

The V gene is TRBV20-1, the J gene TRBJ1-6; TRBD1 might be the D (6 bases). Germline CDR1 DFQATT, CDR2 SNEGSKA (reference sequence). The CDR3 loop spans 15 amino acids. Deletions cut 3 bases from V and 6 bases from J, with 15 bases between. CDR3: CSASLGGSGNSPLHF. CDR3 sequence (DNA): TGCAGTGCTAGTCTTGGGGGCTCGGGTAATTCACCCCTCCACTTT.

The CDR3 DNA reads TGTGCCAGTCGTAGTTTATTAGCGGCCATCGATGTATGCTACGAGCAGTACTTC. This codes for CASRSLLAAIDVCYEQYF. The chain carries TRBV19 and TRBJ2-7; weak D call: TRBD2 (6 bases). V lost 8 bases, J lost 3 bases, and 29 bases lay in between. The length of the CDR3 is 18 residues. Germline CDR1 reads LNHDA; CDR2 reads SQIVND (reference sequence).

The chain links TRBV3-1 (or the pseudogene TRBV3-2) to TRBJ2-1, with 9 bases lining up with TRBD1. Trimming at V came to 3 bases and at J to 4 bases, leaving 4 bases not matched to a gene. Germline V gene sequence: CDR1 LGHDT, CDR2 YNNKEL (reference sequence). CDR3 length equals 15 residues. The CDR3 sequence: CASSHRQGGYNEQFF. As DNA, the CDR3 is TGTGCCAGCAGCCACCGACAGGGGGGATACAATGAGCAGTTCTTC.

This chain links TRBV11-3 with TRBJ1-3; TRBD1 aligns across 11 bases. The CDR3 is 16 amino acids. Trimming removed 5 bases from V and 4 bases from J; junction bases left unmatched: 7. Germline lookup yields CDR1 SGHNT and CDR2 YENEEA. The CDR3 nucleotides read TGTGCCAGCAGCCCCGGGACAGGGGGGTCCGGAAACACCATATATTTT. Residues: CASSPGTGGSGNTIYF. The full variable domain, completed using reference TRBV11-3 and TRBJ1-3, is EAGVVQSPRYKIIEKKQPVAFWCNPISGHNTLYWYLQNLGQGPELLIRYENEEAVDDSQLPKDRFSAERLKGVDSTLKIQPAELGDSAVYLCASSPGTGGSGNTIYFGEGSWLTVV.

The gene calls are TRBV15 and TRBJ2-1; the match to TRBD1 covers 12 bases. The CDR3 extends over 16 amino acids. The trim removed 1 base at V and 6 bases at J, leaving 4 bases unmatched. Per germline, CDR1 LNHNV and CDR2 YYDKDF (reference sequence). CDR3 sequence: CATSRAPGQGANEQFF. The CDR3 DNA reads TGTGCCACCAGCAGAGCCCCGGGACAGGGGGCCAATGAGCAGTTCTTC.

This chain joins TRBV4-3 and TRBJ1-3; the D gene is possibly TRBD1 (5 bases). V gave up 4 bases and J gave up 3 bases, with 22 bases separating them. This CDR3 has 18 amino acids. Germline values: CDR1 LGHNA, CDR2 YSLEER. The CDR3 loop reads CASSRSGGSGTDGNTIYF. CDR3 coding DNA: TGCGCCAGCAGCCGGTCGGGTGGTTCCGGGACGGATGGAAACACCATATATTTT.

The chain has TRBV9 and TRBJ2-1; unclear D gene. V was cut by 0 bases and J by 2 bases, with 15 bases left in between. The CDR3 contains 17 residues. Germline loops: CDR1 SGDLS, CDR2 YYNGEE. CDR3 amino acids: CASSVGWRPNTYNEQFF. DNA of the CDR3: TGTGCCAGCAGCGTAGGCTGGCGGCCGAATACCTACAATGAGCAGTTCTTC. Full variable domain (outside the CDR3, taken from reference TRBV9 and TRBJ2-1): DSGVTQTPKHLITATGQRVTLRCSPRSGDLSVYWYQQSLDQGLQFLIQYYNGEERAKGNILERFSAQQFPDLHSELNLSSLELGDSALYFCASSVGWRPNTYNEQFFGPGTRLTVL.

The J gene is TRBJ2-7, the V gene TRBV5-7, with D possibly TRBD1 on 7 matching bases. TRBV5-7 is treated as an ORF (open reading frame) with a function not yet certain. V shed 4 bases and J shed 3 bases, with 20 bases lying between them. There are 16 residues in the CDR3. This CDR3 reads CASSTGDSRNYYEQYF. The CDR3 nucleotides are TGTGCCAGCAGCACGGGGGACAGCCGCAACTACTACGAGCAGTACTTC.

The chain recombines TRBV14 with TRBJ1-1; D uncertain. This CDR3 has 14 amino acids. V shed 1 base and J shed 4 bases, with 10 bases lying between them. CDR1 SGHDN and CDR2 FVKESK come from the germline V gene. CDR3 protein: CASSQVLLGTEAFF. CDR3 nucleotide sequence: TGTGCCAGCAGCCAAGTGTTGCTGGGCACTGAAGCTTTCTTT.